One T cell receptor beta chain is described in this entry. This entry belongs to a study of identical twins. The germline V gene encodes CDR1 DFQATT and CDR2 SNEGSKA (reference sequence). The CDR3 has 12 residues. V was shortened by 7 bases and J by 4 bases, with 11 bases between the two germline ends. Unique molecular identifiers were present on cDNA, and template switching added a universal primer site. TCRdb passed the 5' RACE reads through MiXCR, listing each CDR3 protein once. The table has hundreds of thousands of distinct CDR3 sequences, less than 7% seen once. This chain links TRBV20-1 with TRBJ2-1, with D maybe TRBD2 (6 bases). Specimen: naive T cells sorted from blood. This TCR came from a man in his late teens or twenties in good health. DNA for the CDR3: TGCAGTGTCGGGCGGGAATACAATGAGCAGTTCTTC. It translates to CSVGREYNEQFF.